The 9 T cell receptor beta chains reported below all come from one sample, sequenced in a study of shared clonotypes between healthy human individuals. The method was immunoSEQ multiplex PCR; TCRdb's version includes in-frame clones alone and lacks a portion of them. The sample shows over a million clones, around 78% of them seen only once. The sequencing sample was made of memory CD4+ T cells from PBMCs. Subset given: CD45RA-negative fraction. These receptors all stem from a man aged 18 to 29 in good health. Some clones in this sample may be carry-over from other donors' samples.

The rearrangement links TRBV6-5 to TRBJ2-1; perhaps D is TRBD1 or TRBD2 (5 bases each). Germline CDR1 is MNHEY and CDR2 is SVGAGI. The CDR3 length is 15 residues. The V gene lost 10 bases and the J gene lost 0 bases, with 16 bases spanning the gap. CDR3 sequence reads: CATGSAKHSYNEQFF. CDR3 in DNA: TGTGCCACAGGGAGCGCGAAGCACTCCTACAATGAGCAGTTCTTC.

There are a few counts of this clone. This chain links TRBV9 with TRBJ1-3; perhaps TRBD1 as D (5 bases). CDR1 and CDR2 from the germline V gene are SGDLS and YYNGEE. The CDR3 totals 15 residues. V was cut by 2 bases and J by 0 bases, with 9 bases left in between. This CDR3 is CASSVRDASGNTIYF. CDR3 bases: TGTGCCAGCAGCGTTCGGGACGCCTCTGGAAACACCATATATTTT. Supplemented by reference TRBV9 and TRBJ1-3, the full variable domain reads DSGVTQTPKHLITATGQRVTLRCSPRSGDLSVYWYQQSLDQGLQFLIQYYNGEERAKGNILERFSAQQFPDLHSELNLSSLELGDSALYFCASSVRDASGNTIYFGEGSWLTVV.

Concerning this clone: The same CDR3 can be traced to other DNA sequences in this sample. The chain joins TRBV27 to TRBJ2-7, with 11 nucleotides matching TRBD2. The germline gives CDR1 MNHEY, CDR2 SMNVEV (reference sequence). The CDR3 spans 13 residues. Germline trimming cut 8 bases from V and 1 base from J; bases unmatched to any gene: 1. The CDR3, as DNA: TGTGCCAGCCGACTAGCGGGGTCCTACGAGCAGTACTTC. Translation: CASRLAGSYEQYF.

The chain combines TRBV5-8 with TRBJ1-1; the D is unclear. CDR3 length equals 13 residues. V was clipped by 6 bases and J by 2 bases, with 11 bases between them. CDR1 and CDR2 (germline): SGHTS, YDEGEE. The CDR3 DNA reads as TGTGCCAGCACCCCGACTGGTAACACTGAAGCTTTCTTT. Encoded protein: CASTPTGNTEAFF.

The V call is TRBV5-1, the J call TRBJ1-1; 9 bases align to TRBD1. V trimming: 5 bases; J trimming: 7 bases; junction bases outside the gene matches: 9. This CDR3 region has 14 residues. Per the germline V gene, CDR1 is SGHRS and CDR2 is YFSETQ. The CDR3 is CASRDNRGQHEAFF. As DNA, the CDR3 is TGCGCCAGCAGAGACAACAGGGGGCAACATGAAGCTTTCTTT.

The sample holds a few counts of this clone. This chain uses TRBV30 with TRBJ1-3, with a possible D match to TRBD1 (5 bases). Germline CDR1 GTSNPN, CDR2 SVGIG (reference sequence). The germline V and J ends were trimmed by 4 bases and 2 bases, with 12 bases remaining between them. The CDR3 has 14 amino acids. CDR3 coding DNA: TGTGCCTGGACGAAGGGGTTTACTGGAAACACCATATATTTT. It is translated as CAWTKGFTGNTIYF.

The chain uses TRBV28 and TRBJ2-6; D is ambiguous. Germline V gene sequence: CDR1 MDHEN, CDR2 SYDVKM. V was shortened by 9 bases and J by 0 bases, with 12 bases between the two germline ends. The CDR3 consists of 15 residues. DNA for the CDR3: TGTGCCAGTTTCCGTTCCCTCTCTGGGGCCAACGTCCTGACTTTC. Translating gives CASFRSLSGANVLTF.

The DNA of the CDR3 is TGTGCCAGCAGCCAAAATCTCGCGGGGGTAAGGGCTGAAGCTTTCTTT. Translation gives CASSQNLAGVRAEAFF. This chain uses TRBV4-2 with TRBJ1-1; a weak D match, TRBD1 (5 bases). The germline gives CDR1 LGHNA, CDR2 YNFKEQ. The V and J ends lost 2 bases and 6 bases respectively, with 19 bases between them. This CDR3 contains 16 residues.

The chain has TRBV7-2 and TRBJ1-3; weak D call: TRBD1 (6 bases). In germline, CDR1 is SGHTA, CDR2 FQGNSA. Trimming shortened V by 6 bases and J by 2 bases, and 8 bases separated the two germline ends. The length of the CDR3 is 13 residues. The DNA for the CDR3 is TGTGCCAGCAGACAGGGTACTGGAAACACCATATATTTT. This sequence encodes CASRQGTGNTIYF.